One and the same sample provided the 3 T cell receptor beta chains below, sequenced in a study of monozygotic twins with inflammatory bowel disease. TCRdb re-called the 5' RACE reads; every CDR3 protein appears as one record, without DNA. This listing includes around 150,000 distinct CDR3 sequences. The sample comprised blood. The receptors were gathered from a human donor with ulcerative colitis or Crohn's disease, or a healthy co-twin of an affected twin (not recorded which).

The chain uses TRBV5-1 and TRBJ1-2. This CDR3 comprises 14 residues. Germline V CDR1 and CDR2: SGHRS, YFSETQ. The CDR3 here is CASSFDESYYGYTF. Full variable domain (outside the CDR3, taken from reference TRBV5-1 and TRBJ1-2): KAGVTQTPRYLIKTRGQQVTLSCSPISGHRSVSWYQQTPGQGLQFLFEYFSETQRNKGNFPGRFSGRQFSNSRSEMNVSTLELGDSALYLCASSFDESYYGYTFGSGTRLTVV.

This sequence joins TRBV12-3 or TRBV12-4 and TRBJ2-5; absent DNA, TCRdb's TRBD2 call cannot be checked. The CDR3 consists of 15 residues. The CDR3 sequence is CASSPFTDGRETQYF.

This chain uses TRBV24-1 with TRBJ2-2. Germline V gene lookup returns CDR1 KGHDR and CDR2 SFDVKD. This CDR3 is 14 amino acids long. CDR3 region: CATSDFGDTGELFF.